A selection of T cell receptor beta chains follows, all from one sample in a study of T cells after yellow fever vaccination. In TCRdb, the 5' RACE reads were re-called with MiXCR into one record per CDR3 protein. The sample records under 200,000 distinct CDR3 sequences, 6% to 7.5% being singletons. This specimen was CD4+ T cells sorted from PBMCs, taken about 5 days after the first yellow fever vaccination. Receptors originate from a man between 18 and 35 years old who received the YFV17D yellow fever vaccine. CDR3s leave out the opening cysteine and the closing phenylalanine or tryptophan. A D gene is named only where the DNA matches it firmly.

j_call d_call v_call cdr3_aa
TRBJ2-3 TRBD1 TRBV12-3/TRBV12-4 ASSPRDRATDTQY
TRBJ1-5 TRBD1 TRBV4-1 ASSQDGQGGQPQH
TRBJ2-3 - TRBV28 ANSDLSSDTQY
TRBJ1-3 - TRBV7-6 ASSHYRDSGNTIY
TRBJ2-3 - TRBV4-3 ASSQAAKGSTQY
TRBJ1-2 - TRBV3-1 ASSLQGGGSFGYT
TRBJ2-5 - TRBV25-1 ASSVAVGRETQY
TRBJ2-2 - TRBV9 ASSPNRGSGELF
TRBJ1-2 - TRBV19 ASSPRRVYGYT
TRBJ2-2 - TRBV7-3 ASSPTVYGELF
TRBJ2-7 - TRBV3-1 ASSQVNSGSEQY
TRBJ2-1 TRBD2 TRBV7-2 ASSLAASGGAYNEQF
TRBJ2-5 - TRBV2 ARARGPQETQY
TRBJ2-7 - TRBV6-2/TRBV6-3 ASGQAGRQY
TRBJ1-5 - TRBV27 ASSLSGWNQPQH
TRBJ2-1 - TRBV5-4 ASSLGNTGPGRYNEQF
TRBJ2-1 - TRBV4-2 ASSQDAPSYNEQF
TRBJ2-2 - TRBV5-1 ASSLSDSTGELF
TRBJ2-2 TRBD1 TRBV5-4 ASSQDRGNIGELF
TRBJ2-3 TRBD1 TRBV27 ASSRRQGLSDTQY
TRBJ2-1 - TRBV7-6 ASSLDVGVGVLHNEQF
TRBJ2-2 TRBD2 TRBV11-2 ASSFFTRGSAGELF
TRBJ2-1 - TRBV5-1 ASSLMSLNGNNEQF
TRBJ1-1 TRBD1 TRBV5-1 ASSPQGALNTEAF
TRBJ2-5 TRBD1 TRBV20-1 SARTGQARWEETQY
TRBJ1-1 - TRBV5-6 ASSLAGRTEAF
TRBJ2-7 - TRBV7-9 ASSLISNEQY